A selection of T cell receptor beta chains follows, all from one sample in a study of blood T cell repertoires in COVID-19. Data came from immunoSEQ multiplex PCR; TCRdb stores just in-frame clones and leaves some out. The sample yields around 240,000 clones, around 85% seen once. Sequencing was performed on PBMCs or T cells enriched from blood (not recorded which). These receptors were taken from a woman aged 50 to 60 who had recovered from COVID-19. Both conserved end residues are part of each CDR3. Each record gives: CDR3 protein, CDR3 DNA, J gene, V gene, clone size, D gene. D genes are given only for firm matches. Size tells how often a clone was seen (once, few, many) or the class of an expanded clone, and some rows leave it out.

CDR3 protein: CASSAGQVKVGYTF
CDR3 DNA: TGTGCCAGCAGCGCGGGACAGGTTAAGGTTGGCTACACCTTC
J gene: TRBJ1-2
V gene: TRBV7-9
clone size: -
D gene: TRBD1

CDR3 protein: CASSLSGISEAFF
CDR3 DNA: TGCGCCAGCAGCTTGTCTGGCATTTCTGAAGCTTTCTTT
J gene: TRBJ1-1
V gene: TRBV5-1
clone size: -
D gene: -

CDR3 protein: CASSITVTGAAEAFF
CDR3 DNA: TGTGCCAGTAGTATAACCGTCACAGGGGCCGCTGAAGCTTTCTTT
J gene: TRBJ1-1
V gene: TRBV19
clone size: -
D gene: TRBD1

CDR3 protein: CASTRPGGYTEAFF
CDR3 DNA: TGTGCCAGCACCCGGCCGGGGGGATACACTGAAGCTTTCTTT
J gene: TRBJ1-1
V gene: TRBV25-1
clone size: -
D gene: -

CDR3 protein: CASRPEDRLQETQYF
CDR3 DNA: TGTGCCAGCAGGCCGGAAGACAGATTACAAGAGACCCAGTACTTC
J gene: TRBJ2-5
V gene: TRBV28
clone size: -
D gene: -

CDR3 protein: CATSRIESNQPQHF
CDR3 DNA: TGTGCCACCAGCAGGATCGAGAGCAATCAGCCCCAGCATTTT
J gene: TRBJ1-5
V gene: TRBV15
clone size: -
D gene: -

CDR3 protein: CASSFDRSANYGYTF
CDR3 DNA: TGTGCCAGCAGTTTCGACAGGTCAGCTAACTATGGCTACACCTTC
J gene: TRBJ1-2
V gene: TRBV6-5
clone size: -
D gene: -

CDR3 protein: CASSIAATNEKLFF
CDR3 DNA: TGTGCCAGTAGTATAGCAGCAACTAATGAAAAACTGTTTTTT
J gene: TRBJ1-4
V gene: TRBV19
clone size: once
D gene: -

CDR3 protein: CASSFITGGAYYEQYF
CDR3 DNA: TGTGCCAGCAGCTTCATAACCGGAGGCGCTTACTACGAGCAGTACTTC
J gene: TRBJ2-7
V gene: TRBV14
clone size: few
D gene: -

CDR3 protein: CASSTGTRITGELFF
CDR3 DNA: TGTGCCAGCAGTACCGGGACTAGGATCACCGGGGAGCTGTTTTTT
J gene: TRBJ2-2
V gene: TRBV9
clone size: -
D gene: TRBD2

CDR3 protein: CASSQEIMVGGVNSYEQYF
CDR3 DNA: TGCGCCAGCAGCCAAGAAATAATGGTAGGCGGGGTGAACTCCTACGAGCAGTACTTC
J gene: TRBJ2-7
V gene: TRBV4-1
clone size: -
D gene: -

CDR3 protein: CASSVGLTGELFF
CDR3 DNA: TGTGCCAGCAGCGTAGGGCTCACCGGGGAGCTGTTTTTT
J gene: TRBJ2-2
V gene: TRBV9
clone size: -
D gene: -

CDR3 protein: CASRQRQANYGYTF
CDR3 DNA: TGTGCCAGTAGACAACGACAGGCTAACTATGGCTACACCTTC
J gene: TRBJ1-2
V gene: TRBV19
clone size: -
D gene: -

CDR3 protein: CASSTRTVIDYEQYF
CDR3 DNA: TGTGCCAGCAGTACCCGGACAGTTATCGACTACGAGCAGTACTTC
J gene: TRBJ2-7
V gene: TRBV28
clone size: -
D gene: -

CDR3 protein: CSVEGERDYQETQYF
CDR3 DNA: TGCAGCGTTGAAGGTGAGCGGGATTACCAAGAGACCCAGTACTTC
J gene: TRBJ2-5
V gene: TRBV29-1
clone size: -
D gene: TRBD2

CDR3 protein: CASSSGLAGVSDTQYF
CDR3 DNA: TGTGCCAGCAGCTCGGGACTAGCGGGAGTATCAGATACGCAGTATTTT
J gene: TRBJ2-3
V gene: TRBV11-3
clone size: -
D gene: TRBD2

CDR3 protein: CASSDYSVSYEQYF
CDR3 DNA: TGCGCCAGCAGTGACTACAGTGTCTCCTACGAGCAGTACTTC
J gene: TRBJ2-7
V gene: TRBV10-1
clone size: few
D gene: -

CDR3 protein: CASSVFSGLGETQYF
CDR3 DNA: TGTGCCAGCAGTGTTTTTAGCGGGCTGGGGGAGACCCAGTACTTC
J gene: TRBJ2-5
V gene: TRBV2
clone size: -
D gene: TRBD2

CDR3 protein: CSASKSTGQRSQPQHF
CDR3 DNA: TGCAGTGCTAGTAAGTCCACAGGGCAGAGGAGTCAGCCCCAGCATTTT
J gene: TRBJ1-5
V gene: TRBV20-1
clone size: few
D gene: -

CDR3 protein: CASSFGGDTEAFF
CDR3 DNA: TGCGCCAGCAGCTTCGGCGGGGACACTGAAGCTTTCTTT
J gene: TRBJ1-1
V gene: TRBV5-1
clone size: -
D gene: -

CDR3 protein: CASRGSGREQYF
CDR3 DNA: TGTGCCAGCAGGGGTAGCGGGAGGGAGCAGTACTTC
J gene: TRBJ2-7
V gene: TRBV2
clone size: -
D gene: TRBD2

CDR3 protein: CASSGGIADIYEQYF
CDR3 DNA: TGCGCCAGCAGCGGGGGGATAGCGGATATTTACGAGCAGTACTTC
J gene: TRBJ2-7
V gene: TRBV5-1
clone size: few
D gene: -

CDR3 protein: CASSQGQVGGYTF
CDR3 DNA: TGTGCCAGCAGCCAGGGACAGGTTGGTGGCTACACCTTC
J gene: TRBJ1-2
V gene: TRBV3-1/TRBV3-2
clone size: -
D gene: TRBD1

CDR3 protein: CASSLPSGSGTGELFF
CDR3 DNA: TGTGCCAGCAGTTTACCTAGCGGGAGCGGGACCGGGGAGCTGTTTTTT
J gene: TRBJ2-2
V gene: TRBV28
clone size: -
D gene: TRBD2

CDR3 protein: CASSRIQGGQPQHF
CDR3 DNA: TGTGCCAGCAGCCGAATTCAGGGAGGACAGCCCCAGCATTTT
J gene: TRBJ1-5
V gene: TRBV6-5
clone size: -
D gene: -

CDR3 protein: CASSDSSENEQFF
CDR3 DNA: TGTGCCAGCAGTGACTCTAGTGAAAATGAGCAGTTCTTC
J gene: TRBJ2-1
V gene: TRBV6-4
clone size: -
D gene: -

CDR3 protein: CASSQTGNTGELFF
CDR3 DNA: TGCGCCAGCAGCCAGACAGGGAACACCGGGGAGCTGTTTTTT
J gene: TRBJ2-2
V gene: TRBV4-1
clone size: -
D gene: -

CDR3 protein: CASSQDPAGGRAEQFF
CDR3 DNA: TGTGCCAGCAGCCAAGATCCTGCGGGAGGGCGGGCTGAGCAGTTCTTC
J gene: TRBJ2-1
V gene: TRBV4-2
clone size: -
D gene: TRBD2

CDR3 protein: CASSNQGGPETQYF
CDR3 DNA: TGTGCCAGTAGTAACCAAGGGGGCCCAGAGACCCAGTACTTC
J gene: TRBJ2-5
V gene: TRBV19
clone size: once
D gene: TRBD1

CDR3 protein: CASSLGGRDPDTQYF
CDR3 DNA: TGTGCCAGCAGCTTAGGCGGGAGGGATCCAGATACGCAGTATTTT
J gene: TRBJ2-3
V gene: TRBV11-3
clone size: -
D gene: TRBD2

CDR3 protein: CTSSQDRGQREWRSYEQYF
CDR3 DNA: TGCACCAGCAGCCAAGATCGGGGTCAACGGGAGTGGCGGTCCTACGAGCAGTACTTC
J gene: TRBJ2-7
V gene: TRBV1
clone size: -
D gene: -

CDR3 protein: CASSQDPRLAGPHVYEQYF
CDR3 DNA: TGCGCCAGCAGCCAAGATCCGAGACTAGCGGGTCCGCACGTCTACGAGCAGTACTTC
J gene: TRBJ2-7
V gene: TRBV4-1
clone size: -
D gene: TRBD2

CDR3 protein: CATAQGYEQYF
CDR3 DNA: TGTGCCACCGCTCAGGGATACGAGCAGTACTTC
J gene: TRBJ2-7
V gene: TRBV3-1/TRBV3-2
clone size: -
D gene: -

CDR3 protein: CATSPASGVSTDTQYF
CDR3 DNA: TGTGCCACCAGTCCGGCCAGCGGCGTTAGCACAGATACGCAGTATTTT
J gene: TRBJ2-3
V gene: TRBV24-1
clone size: -
D gene: -

CDR3 protein: CASSPTGGIHYGYTF
CDR3 DNA: TGTGCCAGCTCACCAACAGGGGGCATCCACTATGGCTACACCTTC
J gene: TRBJ1-2
V gene: TRBV18
clone size: -
D gene: TRBD1

CDR3 protein: CASSLIEINTGELFF
CDR3 DNA: TGCGCCAGCAGCTTGATAGAGATAAACACCGGGGAGCTGTTTTTT
J gene: TRBJ2-2
V gene: TRBV5-1
clone size: -
D gene: -

CDR3 protein: CASRGQGAGNQPQHF
CDR3 DNA: TGTGCCAGCAGGGGACAGGGGGCGGGCAATCAGCCCCAGCATTTT
J gene: TRBJ1-5
V gene: TRBV2
clone size: -
D gene: TRBD1

CDR3 protein: CASSLRAGNYNEQFF
CDR3 DNA: TGTGCCAGCAGCTTGCGAGCGGGGAACTACAATGAGCAGTTCTTC
J gene: TRBJ2-1
V gene: TRBV5-4
clone size: -
D gene: TRBD2

CDR3 protein: CASSEGPIQFQPQHF
CDR3 DNA: TGTGCCAGCAGTGAAGGACCGATACAGTTTCAGCCCCAGCATTTT
J gene: TRBJ1-5
V gene: TRBV2
clone size: -
D gene: -

CDR3 protein: CAIRRDRGDEETQYF
CDR3 DNA: TGTGCCATCAGGAGGGACAGGGGGGACGAAGAGACCCAGTACTTC
J gene: TRBJ2-5
V gene: TRBV10-3
clone size: -
D gene: TRBD1

CDR3 protein: CASSTGLYGELFF
CDR3 DNA: TGTGCCAGTAGTACGGGACTTTACGGGGAGCTGTTTTTT
J gene: TRBJ2-2
V gene: TRBV19
clone size: -
D gene: -

CDR3 protein: CASSVAQGAGNTIYF
CDR3 DNA: TGTGCCAGCAGCGTAGCGCAGGGCGCTGGAAACACCATATATTTT
J gene: TRBJ1-3
V gene: TRBV9
clone size: -
D gene: -

CDR3 protein: CASSTGTGATEAFF
CDR3 DNA: TGTGCCAGCAGCACCGGGACAGGGGCCACTGAAGCTTTCTTT
J gene: TRBJ1-1
V gene: TRBV7-3
clone size: -
D gene: TRBD1

CDR3 protein: CASSANSYMNTEAFF
CDR3 DNA: TGTGCCAGTAGTGCTAACAGCTACATGAACACTGAAGCTTTCTTT
J gene: TRBJ1-1
V gene: TRBV19
clone size: -
D gene: -

CDR3 protein: CASSSVTGGEQYF
CDR3 DNA: TGCGCCAGCAGCTCGGTAACAGGGGGCGAGCAGTACTTC
J gene: TRBJ2-7
V gene: TRBV5-1
clone size: -
D gene: TRBD1

CDR3 protein: CASSSSGRRDTQYF
CDR3 DNA: TGTGCCAGCAGCTCGAGCGGGAGGAGAGATACGCAGTATTTT
J gene: TRBJ2-3
V gene: TRBV7-9
clone size: -
D gene: TRBD2

CDR3 protein: CASSQDRFDSPLHF
CDR3 DNA: TGTGCCAGCAGCCAAGACAGGTTTGATTCACCCCTCCACTTT
J gene: TRBJ1-6
V gene: TRBV3-1/TRBV3-2
clone size: once
D gene: -

CDR3 protein: CASSLWRAGGPHEQFF
CDR3 DNA: TGTGCCAGCAGCTTATGGAGAGCGGGAGGGCCCCATGAGCAGTTCTTC
J gene: TRBJ2-1
V gene: TRBV7-2
clone size: once
D gene: TRBD2

CDR3 protein: CASSSPRLDREGLETQYF
CDR3 DNA: TGTGCCAGCAGTTCCCCCCGACTCGACAGGGAAGGTCTGGAGACCCAGTACTTC
J gene: TRBJ2-5
V gene: TRBV28
clone size: -
D gene: TRBD1

CDR3 protein: CASSPGTGVYEQYF
CDR3 DNA: TGCGCCAGCAGCCCCGGGACAGGGGTCTACGAGCAGTACTTC
J gene: TRBJ2-7
V gene: TRBV5-1
clone size: -
D gene: TRBD1

CDR3 protein: CASGFLRRTGGNQPQHF
CDR3 DNA: TGTGCTAGTGGTTTCCTCCGGCGGACGGGGGGCAATCAGCCCCAGCATTTT
J gene: TRBJ1-5
V gene: TRBV12-5
clone size: once
D gene: -

CDR3 protein: CASSDLGARDYGYTF
CDR3 DNA: TGTGCCAGCAGTGACCTTGGGGCCAGAGACTATGGCTACACCTTC
J gene: TRBJ1-2
V gene: TRBV6-1
clone size: -
D gene: -

CDR3 protein: CASSHASGRRPYEQYF
CDR3 DNA: TGCGCCAGCAGCCACGCAAGCGGGAGGCGACCCTACGAGCAGTACTTC
J gene: TRBJ2-7
V gene: TRBV4-1
clone size: -
D gene: TRBD2

CDR3 protein: CAEGGVGEKLFF
CDR3 DNA: TGTGCGGAAGGGGGAGTAGGAGAAAAACTGTTTTTT
J gene: TRBJ1-4
V gene: TRBV28
clone size: -
D gene: -

CDR3 protein: CATSDTTGSADTQYF
CDR3 DNA: TGTGCCACCAGTGATACCACAGGGTCGGCAGATACGCAGTATTTT
J gene: TRBJ2-3
V gene: TRBV24-1
clone size: -
D gene: -

CDR3 protein: CASSLEGGNQPQHF
CDR3 DNA: TGTGCCAGCAGCTTGGAAGGGGGAAATCAGCCCCAGCATTTT
J gene: TRBJ1-5
V gene: TRBV5-4
clone size: -
D gene: -

CDR3 protein: CASSALHRGASTDTQYF
CDR3 DNA: TGCGCCAGCAGTGCTTTACACAGGGGAGCTAGCACAGATACGCAGTATTTT
J gene: TRBJ2-3
V gene: TRBV10-2
clone size: few
D gene: TRBD1

CDR3 protein: CSVEEGETGTTYEQYF
CDR3 DNA: TGCAGCGTTGAAGAAGGTGAGACAGGGACGACCTACGAGCAGTACTTC
J gene: TRBJ2-7
V gene: TRBV29-1
clone size: few
D gene: TRBD1

CDR3 protein: CASSKGTGEYYGYTF
CDR3 DNA: TGTGCCAGCAGCAAGGGGACAGGAGAATACTATGGCTACACCTTC
J gene: TRBJ1-2
V gene: TRBV7-2
clone size: -
D gene: TRBD1